The present entry profiles one T cell receptor (beta chain) with its context. Its antigen is currently unknown. Measured with immunoSEQ multiplex PCR; TCRdb has only the in-frame clones, and not every one. The sample holds hundreds of thousands of clones, around four fifths seen once. CDR1 is MRHNA, CDR2 SNTAGT, per germline. V dropped 7 bases and J dropped 5 bases, with 17 bases sitting between them. The CDR3 length is 14 residues. The data were taken from a study of cytotoxic CD8 clonotypes in ibrutinib-treated CLL. Study information: Results showed 25 or so partial and 2 complete responses; following median 68 months, around 14 remained remitted, approximately 12 advanced. Productive templates averaged about 260,000 per sample, and productive rearrangements 90,000 to 100,000. Study results and limitations: Clonality increased at ibrutinib response, then returned toward baseline at progression.

The starting material was PBMCs, obtained before ibrutinib treatment. This clonotype originated in a human donor with chronic lymphocytic leukemia. This rearrangement joins TRBV6-4 to TRBJ2-5, with D perhaps being TRBD1 or TRBD2 (5 bases each). The CDR3 region has the DNA TGTGCCAGCAAGGTCAGGGACGTTTGGGAGACCCAGTACTTC. Protein sequence: CASKVRDVWETQYF.